This T cell receptor (beta chain) is drawn from a study of beta chain features in type 1 diabetes. Study results and caveats: The naive, central memory and Treg TCRB repertoires looked more alike in patients than they did in healthy donors. Junctions at VDJ sites from type 1 diabetes patients had fewer insertions and more deletions. Type 1 diabetes patients had moderately but significantly shorter TCRB CDR3s in all four CD4+ subsets.

Regarding this clone: Its target is unknown.

Every isolated RNA sample was fully reverse transcribed, so sequencing captured expressed TCRB transcripts. Roughly 3.4 million reads per sample on average were obtained from naive, central memory and regulatory T cell samples. Sequencing used immunoSEQ multiplex PCR; TCRdb keeps in-frame clones, though not all of them. The sample yields roughly 240,000 clones, 13% to 15% seen once. The CDR3 contains 15 residues. The germline V and J ends were trimmed by 0 bases and 2 bases, with 11 bases remaining between them. Germline V gene data show CDR1 as LGHNA and CDR2 as YSLEER. What was sequenced was naive CD4+ T cells from blood. The TCR was taken from a woman aged 40 to 55 in good health. This chain uses TRBV4-3 with TRBJ2-7; possibly TRBD2 for D (7 bases). In nucleotides, the CDR3 is TGCGCCAGCAGCCAAGAGGGGAGGGGGACCTACGAGCAGTACTTC. This sequence encodes CASSQEGRGTYEQYF.